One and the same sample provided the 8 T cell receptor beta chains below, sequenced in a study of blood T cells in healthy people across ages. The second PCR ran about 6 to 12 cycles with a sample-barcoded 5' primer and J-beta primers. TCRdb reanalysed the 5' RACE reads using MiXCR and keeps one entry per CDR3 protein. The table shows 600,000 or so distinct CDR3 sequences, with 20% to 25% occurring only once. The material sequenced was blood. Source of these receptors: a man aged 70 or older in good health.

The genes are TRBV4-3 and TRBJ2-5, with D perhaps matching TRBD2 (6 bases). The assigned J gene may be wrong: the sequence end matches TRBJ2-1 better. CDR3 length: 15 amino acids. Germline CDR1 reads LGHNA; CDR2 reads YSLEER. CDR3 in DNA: TGCGCCAGCAGCCAAGATTGGGAGGACTACAATGAGCAGTTCTTC. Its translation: CASSQDWEDYNEQFF.

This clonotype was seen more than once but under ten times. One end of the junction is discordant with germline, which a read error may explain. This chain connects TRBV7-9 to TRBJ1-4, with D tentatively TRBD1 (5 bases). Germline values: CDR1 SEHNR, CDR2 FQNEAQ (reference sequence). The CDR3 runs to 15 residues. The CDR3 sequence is CASSLRGGDNEKPFF. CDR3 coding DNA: TGTGCCAGCAGTTTAAGGGGAGGGGATAATGAAAAACCGTTTTTT.

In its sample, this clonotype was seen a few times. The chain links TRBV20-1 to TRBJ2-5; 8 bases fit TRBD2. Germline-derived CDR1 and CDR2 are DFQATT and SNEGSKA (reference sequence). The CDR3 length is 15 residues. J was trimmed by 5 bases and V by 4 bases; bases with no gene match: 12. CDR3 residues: CSANTGTRGGETQYF. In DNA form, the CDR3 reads TGCAGTGCTAATACCGGGACTAGAGGAGGGGAGACCCAGTACTTC.

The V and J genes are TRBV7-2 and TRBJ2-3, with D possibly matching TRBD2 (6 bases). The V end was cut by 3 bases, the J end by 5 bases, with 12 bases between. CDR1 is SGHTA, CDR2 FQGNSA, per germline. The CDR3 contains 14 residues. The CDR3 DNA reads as TGTGCCAGCAGCTTCAACGGGAGAGGAGATACGCAGTATTTT. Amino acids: CASSFNGRGDTQYF.

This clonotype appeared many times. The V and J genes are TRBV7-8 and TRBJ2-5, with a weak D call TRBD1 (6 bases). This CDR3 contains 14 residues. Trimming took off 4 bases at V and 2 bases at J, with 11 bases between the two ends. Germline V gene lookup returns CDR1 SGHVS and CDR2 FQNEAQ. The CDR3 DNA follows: TGTGCCAGCAGCTCGGACAGCCCTCAAGAGACCCAGTACTTC. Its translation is CASSSDSPQETQYF. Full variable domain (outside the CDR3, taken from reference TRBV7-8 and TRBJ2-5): GAGVSQSPRYKVAKRGQDVALRCDPISGHVSLFWYQQALGQGPEFLTYFQNEAQLDKSGLPSDRFFAERPEGSVSTLKIQRTQQEDSAVYLCASSSDSPQETQYFGPGTRLLVL.

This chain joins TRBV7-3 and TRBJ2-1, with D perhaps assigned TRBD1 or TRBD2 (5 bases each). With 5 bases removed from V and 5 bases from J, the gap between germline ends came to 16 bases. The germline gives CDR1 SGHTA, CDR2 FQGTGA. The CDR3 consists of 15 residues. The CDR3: CASSLEGRRDNEQFF. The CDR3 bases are TGTGCCAGCAGCCTTGAGGGGAGAAGAGACAATGAGCAGTTCTTC.

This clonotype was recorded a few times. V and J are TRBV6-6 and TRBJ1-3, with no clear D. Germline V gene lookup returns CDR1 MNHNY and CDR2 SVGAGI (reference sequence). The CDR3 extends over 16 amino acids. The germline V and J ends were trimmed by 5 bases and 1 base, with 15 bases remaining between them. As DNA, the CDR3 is TGTGCCAGCAGTGACACGACCGGGAGATCTGGAAACACCATATATTTT. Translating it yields CASSDTTGRSGNTIYF.

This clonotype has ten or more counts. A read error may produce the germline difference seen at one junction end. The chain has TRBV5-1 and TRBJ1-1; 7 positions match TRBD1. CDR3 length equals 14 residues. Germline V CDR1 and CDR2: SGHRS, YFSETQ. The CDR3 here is CASSSGQLNTEAFF. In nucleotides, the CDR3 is TGTGCCAGCAGCTCGGGACAGCTGAACACTGAAGCTTTCTTT.